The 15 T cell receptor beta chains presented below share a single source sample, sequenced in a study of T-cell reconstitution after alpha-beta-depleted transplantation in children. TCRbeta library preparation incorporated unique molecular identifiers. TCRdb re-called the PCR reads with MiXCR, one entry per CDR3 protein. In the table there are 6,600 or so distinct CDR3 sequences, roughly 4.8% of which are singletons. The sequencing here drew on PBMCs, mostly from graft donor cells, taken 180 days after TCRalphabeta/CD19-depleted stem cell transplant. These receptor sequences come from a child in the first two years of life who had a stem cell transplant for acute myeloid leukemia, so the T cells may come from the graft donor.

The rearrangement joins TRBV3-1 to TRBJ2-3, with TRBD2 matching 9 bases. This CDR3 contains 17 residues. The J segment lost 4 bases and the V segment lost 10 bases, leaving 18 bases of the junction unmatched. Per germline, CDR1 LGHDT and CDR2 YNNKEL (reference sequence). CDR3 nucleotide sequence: TGTGCCACCTGCCTGGATCCAGCGGGAGGAGCGGCAGATACGCAGTATTTT. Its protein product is CATCLDPAGGAADTQYF.

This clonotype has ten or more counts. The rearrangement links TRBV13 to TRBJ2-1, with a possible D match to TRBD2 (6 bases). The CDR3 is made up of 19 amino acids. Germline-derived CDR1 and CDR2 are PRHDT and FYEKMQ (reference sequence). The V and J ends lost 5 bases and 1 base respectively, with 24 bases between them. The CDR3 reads CASSPRSRGERTSYNEQFF. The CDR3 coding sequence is TGTGCCAGCAGCCCCCGTAGTCGCGGGGAGCGAACTTCCTACAATGAGCAGTTCTTC.

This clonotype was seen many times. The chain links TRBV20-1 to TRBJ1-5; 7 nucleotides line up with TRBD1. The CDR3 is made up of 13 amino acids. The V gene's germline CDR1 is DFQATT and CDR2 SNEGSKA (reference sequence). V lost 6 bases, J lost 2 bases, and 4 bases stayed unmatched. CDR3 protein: CSATDRGNQPQHF. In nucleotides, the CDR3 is TGCAGTGCGACAGACAGGGGCAATCAGCCCCAGCATTTT.

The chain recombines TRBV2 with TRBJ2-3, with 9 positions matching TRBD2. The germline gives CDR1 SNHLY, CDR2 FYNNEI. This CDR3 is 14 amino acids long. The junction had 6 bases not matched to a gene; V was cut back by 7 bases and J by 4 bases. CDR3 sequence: CASKSGLAPDTQYF. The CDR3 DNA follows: TGTGCCAGCAAATCGGGACTAGCCCCAGATACGCAGTATTTT.

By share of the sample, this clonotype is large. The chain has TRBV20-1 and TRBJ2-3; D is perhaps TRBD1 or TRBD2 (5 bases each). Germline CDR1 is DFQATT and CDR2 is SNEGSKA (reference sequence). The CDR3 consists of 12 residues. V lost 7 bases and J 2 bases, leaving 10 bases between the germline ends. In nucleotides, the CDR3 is TGCAGTGTGGGGGATGACACAGATACGCAGTATTTT. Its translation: CSVGDDTDTQYF.

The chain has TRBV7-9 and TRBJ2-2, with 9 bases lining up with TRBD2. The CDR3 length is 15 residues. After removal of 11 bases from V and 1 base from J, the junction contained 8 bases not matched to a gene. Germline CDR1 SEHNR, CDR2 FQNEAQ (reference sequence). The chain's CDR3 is CAPAGGYGNTGELFF. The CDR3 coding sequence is TGTGCCCCAGCGGGAGGATACGGGAACACCGGGGAGCTGTTTTTT.

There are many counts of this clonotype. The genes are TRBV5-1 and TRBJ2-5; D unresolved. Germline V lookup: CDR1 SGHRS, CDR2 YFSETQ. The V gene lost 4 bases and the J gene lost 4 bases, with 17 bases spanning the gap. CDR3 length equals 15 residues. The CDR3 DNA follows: TGCGCCAGCAGCCTGTTAAGAGGTAACAGAGAGACCCAGTACTTC. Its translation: CASSLLRGNRETQYF.

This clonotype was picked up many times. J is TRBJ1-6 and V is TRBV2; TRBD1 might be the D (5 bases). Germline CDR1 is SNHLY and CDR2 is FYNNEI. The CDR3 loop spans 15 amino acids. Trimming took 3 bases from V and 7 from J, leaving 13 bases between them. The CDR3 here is CASSDWGTENSPLHF. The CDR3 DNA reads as TGTGCCAGCAGTGACTGGGGGACCGAAAATTCACCCCTCCACTTT.

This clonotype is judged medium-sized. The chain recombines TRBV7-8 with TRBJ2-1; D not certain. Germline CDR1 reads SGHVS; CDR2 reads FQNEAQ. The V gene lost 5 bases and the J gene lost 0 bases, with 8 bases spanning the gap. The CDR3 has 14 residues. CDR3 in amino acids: CASSLSLSYNEQFF. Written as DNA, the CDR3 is TGTGCCAGCAGCCTATCCCTCTCCTACAATGAGCAGTTCTTC.

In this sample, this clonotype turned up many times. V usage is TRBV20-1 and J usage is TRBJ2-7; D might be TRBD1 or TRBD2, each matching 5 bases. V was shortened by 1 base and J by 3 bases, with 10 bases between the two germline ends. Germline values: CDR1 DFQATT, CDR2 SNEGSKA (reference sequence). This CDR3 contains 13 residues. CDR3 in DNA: TGCAGTGCTAGAGGGGGGAGAGGCTACGAGCAGTACTTC. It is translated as CSARGGRGYEQYF.

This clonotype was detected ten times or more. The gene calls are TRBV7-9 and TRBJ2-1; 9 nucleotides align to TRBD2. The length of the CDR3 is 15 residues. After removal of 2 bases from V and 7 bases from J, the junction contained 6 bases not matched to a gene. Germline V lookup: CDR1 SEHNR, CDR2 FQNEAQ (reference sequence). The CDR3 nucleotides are TGTGCCAGCAGCTTATTACTAGCGGGCGGAAATGAGCAGTTCTTC. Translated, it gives CASSLLLAGGNEQFF. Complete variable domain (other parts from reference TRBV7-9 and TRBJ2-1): DTGVSQNPRHKITKRGQNVTFRCDPISEHNRLYWYRQTLGQGPEFLTYFQNEAQLEKSRLLSDRFSAERPKGSFSTLEIQRTEQGDSAMYLCASSLLLAGGNEQFFGPGTRLTVL.

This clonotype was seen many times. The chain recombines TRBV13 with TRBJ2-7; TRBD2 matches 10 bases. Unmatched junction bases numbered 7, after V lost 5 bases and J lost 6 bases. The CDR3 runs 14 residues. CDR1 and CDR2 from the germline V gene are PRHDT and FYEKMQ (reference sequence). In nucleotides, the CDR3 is TGTGCCAGCAGCCTTAGCGGGAGGTCAGCCGAGCAGTACTTC. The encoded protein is CASSLSGRSAEQYF.

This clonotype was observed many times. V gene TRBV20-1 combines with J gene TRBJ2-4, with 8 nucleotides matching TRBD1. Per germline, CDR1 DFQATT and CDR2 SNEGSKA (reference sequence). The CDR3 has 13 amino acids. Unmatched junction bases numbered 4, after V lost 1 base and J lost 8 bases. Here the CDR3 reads CSARGPDRDIQYF. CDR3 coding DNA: TGCAGTGCTAGAGGTCCGGACAGGGACATTCAGTACTTC.

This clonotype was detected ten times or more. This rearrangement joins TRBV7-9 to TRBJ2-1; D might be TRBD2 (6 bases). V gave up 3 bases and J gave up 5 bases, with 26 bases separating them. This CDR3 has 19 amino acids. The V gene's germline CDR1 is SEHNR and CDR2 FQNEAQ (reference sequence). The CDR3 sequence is CASSFHRQRAAGRDNEQFF. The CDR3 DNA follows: TGTGCCAGCAGCTTTCATCGACAGCGGGCGGCCGGAAGGGACAATGAGCAGTTCTTC.

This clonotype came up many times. The CDR3, as DNA: TGTGCCAGCAGGCGTCCAGGGGGCGCGTACGAGCAGTACTTC. It specifies CASRRPGGAYEQYF. The rearrangement joins TRBV28 to TRBJ2-7; 8 nucleotides line up with TRBD1. Germline V lookup: CDR1 MDHEN, CDR2 SYDVKM. The CDR3 totals 14 residues. The ends lost 6 bases at V and 4 bases at J; junction bases unmatched: 8.